These 19 T cell receptor beta chains came from one sample sequenced in a study of identical twins. Via MiXCR, TCRdb re-called the 5' RACE reads, giving one row per CDR3 protein. The table has about 490,000 distinct CDR3 sequences, approximately 14% seen once. The sample was also reused in another study, on yellow fever vaccine responses in identical twins.

Material: CD4+ T cells sorted from blood. Receptors originate from a woman aged 18-35 years in good health.

This clonotype was observed a few times. The CDR3 loop is CAGSKDAGSEQYV. The DNA for the CDR3 is TGTGCCGGCAGTAAGGATGCGGGGAGTGAGCAGTACGTC. The gene calls are TRBV12-3 or TRBV12-4 and TRBJ2-7, with D tentatively TRBD2 (6 bases). This CDR3 contains 13 residues.

This clonotype was picked up a small number of times. The rearrangement joins TRBV6-5 to TRBJ2-7; D gene ambiguous. Trimming removed 3 bases at V and 0 bases at J, with 9 bases between. Germline lookup yields CDR1 MNHEY and CDR2 SVGAGI. This CDR3 is built from 14 residues. The chain's CDR3 is CASSYGQLSYEQYV. The CDR3 nucleotides read TGTGCCAGCAGTTATGGGCAGCTCTCCTACGAGCAGTACGTC.

This sequence joins TRBV20-1 and TRBJ2-1, with no clear D. Germline CDR1 DFQATT, CDR2 SNEGSKA (reference sequence). The CDR3 sequence is 13 residues long. Trimming cost V 6 bases and J 3 bases, with 12 bases left between them. CDR3 region: CSAPGGRYNEQFF. The CDR3 DNA sequence: TGCAGTGCCCCGGGTGGGCGCTACAATGAGCAGTTCTTC.

The J gene is TRBJ1-1, the V gene TRBV20-1; D remains ambiguous. The germline V gene has CDR1 DFQATT and CDR2 SNEGSKA (reference sequence). With 5 bases removed from V and 3 bases from J, the gap between germline ends came to 7 bases. The CDR3 extends over 11 amino acids. The chain's CDR3 is CSAGLDTEAFF. The CDR3 coding sequence is TGCAGTGCTGGGTTGGACACTGAAGCTTTCTTT.

This clonotype was detected only a few times. J is TRBJ2-3 and V is TRBV6-5; D not resolved. Germline V gene data show CDR1 as MNHEY and CDR2 as SVGAGI. V lost 0 bases and J 2 bases, leaving 6 bases between the germline ends. The CDR3 is 14 residues long. The CDR3 loop reads CASSYSRPTDTQYF. DNA of the CDR3: TGTGCCAGCAGTTACTCGCGTCCCACAGATACGCAGTATTTT.

There are many counts of this clonotype. The chain combines TRBV7-7 with TRBJ2-1; 9 bases fit TRBD2. Per the germline V gene, CDR1 is SSHAT and CDR2 is FNYEAQ (reference sequence). V dropped 1 base and J dropped 6; count of bases not matched to a gene: 4. The CDR3 length is 15 residues. CDR3 sequence reads: CASSLGLAETNEQFF. CDR3 coding DNA: TGTGCCAGCAGCTTAGGACTAGCGGAGACCAATGAGCAGTTCTTC. Full variable domain (missing parts from reference TRBV7-7 and TRBJ2-1): GAGVSQSPRYKVTKRGQDVTLRCDPISSHATLYWYQQALGQGPEFLTYFNYEAQPDKSGLPSDRFSAERPEGSISTLTIQRTEQRDSAMYRCASSLGLAETNEQFFGPGTRLTVL.

The CDR3 DNA is TGTGCCAGCTGCCGGGACAAGGGTTCGAAGAATCAGCCCCAGCATTTT. It translates to CASCRDKGSKNQPQHF. V gene TRBV12-3 or TRBV12-4 combines with J gene TRBJ1-5, with D perhaps matching TRBD1 (6 bases). V was trimmed by 8 bases and J by 4 bases, leaving 21 bases between them. The CDR3 runs 16 residues.

This clonotype was picked up a small number of times. V and J are TRBV12-3 or TRBV12-4 and TRBJ2-3; TRBD2 agrees at 11 bases. The V segment lost 3 bases and the J segment 2 bases; nucleotides outside the gene matches: 7. The CDR3 extends over 17 amino acids. The CDR3 spells CASSFASGGLNTDTQYF. CDR3 bases: TGTGCCAGCAGTTTCGCTAGCGGGGGGCTCAACACAGATACGCAGTATTTT.

The chain employs TRBV6-1 and TRBJ2-1; 8 nucleotides align to TRBD1. Germline assignment: CDR1 MNHNS and CDR2 SASEGT. The CDR3 runs to 16 residues. Germline trimming cut 9 bases from V and 1 base from J; bases unmatched to any gene: 11. The CDR3: CASLLSTGGSYNEQFF. The CDR3 DNA sequence: TGTGCCAGTCTTCTCTCCACAGGGGGATCCTACAATGAGCAGTTCTTC.

The chain recombines TRBV28 with TRBJ1-1, with D tentatively TRBD1 (6 bases). Trimming shortened V by 4 bases and J by 5 bases, and 14 bases separated the two germline ends. CDR3 length: 14 residues. Looked up from germline, CDR1 is MDHEN and CDR2 is SYDVKM. CDR3 nucleotide sequence: TGTGCCAGCAGTTCCGGGACACCGTGGACTGAAGCTTTCTTT. Its translation is CASSSGTPWTEAFF. The full variable domain, rest sourced from reference TRBV28 and TRBJ1-1, is DVKVTQSSRYLVKRTGEKVFLECVQDMDHENMFWYRQDPGLGLRLIYFSYDVKMKEKGDIPEGYSVSREKKERFSLILESASTNQTSMYLCASSSGTPWTEAFFGQGTRLTVV.

The chain joins TRBV12-3 or TRBV12-4 to TRBJ2-3, with 9 bases identical to TRBD1. Unmatched junction bases numbered 7, after V lost 4 bases and J lost 2 bases. The CDR3 spans 16 residues. In DNA, the CDR3 is TGTGCCAGCAGTTCTCCGGACAGGGGACTCACAGATACGCAGTATTTT. Translation: CASSSPDRGLTDTQYF.

In this sample, this clonotype turned up many times. The CDR3 spells CSVGGTIDEQYF. The CDR3 DNA sequence: TGCAGCGTTGGGGGGACGATCGACGAGCAGTACTTC. The rearrangement uses TRBV29-1 and TRBJ2-7; D may correspond to TRBD1 or TRBD2 (5 bases each). Trimming stripped 4 bases from V and 5 bases from J, with 12 bases between. CDR3 length equals 12 residues. CDR1 is SQVTM, CDR2 ANQGSEA, per germline.

The rearrangement uses TRBV27 and TRBJ2-7; D call uncertain. CDR1 MNHEY and CDR2 SMNVEV come from the germline V gene (reference sequence). This CDR3 has 14 residues. Trimming left V 6 bases short and J 0 bases short, with 12 bases between. CDR3 coding DNA: TGTGCCAGCAGGCTACTACTTAACTCCTACGAGCAGTACTTC. Amino acids: CASRLLLNSYEQYF.

In its sample, this clonotype was seen a few times. The chain recombines TRBV2 with TRBJ2-1; D call uncertain. The CDR3 totals 15 residues. Germline-derived CDR1 and CDR2 are SNHLY and FYNNEI. Trimming left V 4 bases short and J 4 bases short, with 14 bases between. Written as DNA, the CDR3 is TGTGCCAGCAGTGTCAGGCCCTCCGGATACAATGAGCAGTTCTTC. It yields the protein CASSVRPSGYNEQFF. Together with reference TRBV2 and TRBJ2-1, the CDR3 gives the full variable domain: EPEVTQTPSHQVTQMGQEVILRCVPISNHLYFYWYRQILGQKVEFLVSFYNNEISEKSEIFDDQFSVERPDGSNFTLKIRSTKLEDSAMYFCASSVRPSGYNEQFFGPGTRLTVL.

The J gene is TRBJ2-1, the V gene TRBV19; TRBD1 aligns across 7 bases. Germline V gives CDR1 LNHDA, CDR2 SQIVND (reference sequence). With 5 bases clipped from V and 5 bases from J, the junction kept 9 bases outside the gene matches. This CDR3 contains 15 residues. The DNA for the CDR3 is TGTGCCAGTAGTGCCCCGGGACAGCCTAACAATGAGCAGTTCTTC. Translation: CASSAPGQPNNEQFF.

Many counts were recorded for this clonotype. At one boundary the junction diverges from the germline segment, which might be a read error. The chain has TRBV5-1 and TRBJ2-1; 7 bases match TRBD2. Germline V lookup: CDR1 SGHRS, CDR2 YFSETQ. This CDR3 has 15 residues. CDR3 sequence: CASSLGAGVYNEQFF. The CDR3 region has the DNA TGTGCCAGCAGCTTAGGTGCGGGAGTATACAATGAGCAGTTCTTC.

This clonotype turned up a few times. This sequence joins TRBV7-2 and TRBJ1-6; D is perhaps TRBD1 (5 bases). CDR1 and CDR2 (germline): SGHTA, FQGNSA. V was shortened by 2 bases and J by 8 bases, with 13 bases between the two germline ends. The CDR3 has 15 residues. This CDR3 reads CASSLQGLRYSPLHF. For the CDR3, the DNA is TGTGCCAGCAGCTTACAGGGTCTGCGGTATTCACCCCTCCACTTT.

This clonotype was seen only a few times. The rearrangement links TRBV29-1 to TRBJ2-1, with 8 bases lining up with TRBD2. V was pared by 4 bases and J by 9 bases, with 14 bases of the junction left unmatched. Germline CDR1 reads SQVTM; CDR2 reads ANQGSEA. The length of the CDR3 is 15 residues. CDR3 DNA: TGCAGCGTTGCGAGTGGACCCCTGACTAGCGCTGAGCAGTTCTTC. This encodes CSVASGPLTSAEQFF.

This chain joins TRBV19 and TRBJ2-7, with 9 bases identical to TRBD2. CDR1 LNHDA and CDR2 SQIVND come from the germline V gene (reference sequence). CDR3 length: 16 amino acids. V shed 6 bases, J shed 7 bases, and the junction held 16 bases outside the gene matches. Here the CDR3 reads CASSRSGTSYYGEQYF. The DNA of the CDR3 is TGTGCCAGTAGCCGAAGCGGGACTAGCTACTACGGGGAGCAGTACTTC.